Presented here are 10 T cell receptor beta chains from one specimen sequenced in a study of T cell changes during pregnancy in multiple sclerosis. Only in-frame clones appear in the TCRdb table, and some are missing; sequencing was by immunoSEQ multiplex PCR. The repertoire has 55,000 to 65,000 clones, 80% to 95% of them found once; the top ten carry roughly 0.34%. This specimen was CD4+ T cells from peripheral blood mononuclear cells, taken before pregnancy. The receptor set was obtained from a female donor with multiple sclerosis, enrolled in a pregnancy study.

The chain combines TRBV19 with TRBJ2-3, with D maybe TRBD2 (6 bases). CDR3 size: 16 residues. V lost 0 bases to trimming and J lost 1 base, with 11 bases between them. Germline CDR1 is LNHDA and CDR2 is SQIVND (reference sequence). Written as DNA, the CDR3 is TGTGCCAGTAGTATAGACGGGGGATTAGGCACAGATACGCAGTATTTT. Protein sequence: CASSIDGGLGTDTQYF.

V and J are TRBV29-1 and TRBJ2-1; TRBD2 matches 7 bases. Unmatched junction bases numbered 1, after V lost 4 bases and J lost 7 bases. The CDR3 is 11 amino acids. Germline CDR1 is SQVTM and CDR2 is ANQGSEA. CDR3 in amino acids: CSVALANEQFF. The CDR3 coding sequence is TGCAGCGTTGCACTAGCGAATGAGCAGTTCTTC.

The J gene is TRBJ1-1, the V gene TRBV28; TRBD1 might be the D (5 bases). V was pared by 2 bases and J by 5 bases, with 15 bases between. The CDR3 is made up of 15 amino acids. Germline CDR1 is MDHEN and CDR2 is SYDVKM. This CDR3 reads CASSLMGGAGTEAFF. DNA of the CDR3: TGTGCCAGCAGTTTAATGGGCGGGGCAGGGACTGAAGCTTTCTTT.

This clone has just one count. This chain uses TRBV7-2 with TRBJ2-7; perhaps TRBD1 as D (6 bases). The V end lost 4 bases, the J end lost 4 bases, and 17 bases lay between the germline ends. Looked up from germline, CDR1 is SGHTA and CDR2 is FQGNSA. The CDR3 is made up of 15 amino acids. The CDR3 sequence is CASSSPGTLLYEQYF. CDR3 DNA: TGTGCCAGCAGCTCCCCAGGGACATTACTTTACGAGCAGTACTTC.

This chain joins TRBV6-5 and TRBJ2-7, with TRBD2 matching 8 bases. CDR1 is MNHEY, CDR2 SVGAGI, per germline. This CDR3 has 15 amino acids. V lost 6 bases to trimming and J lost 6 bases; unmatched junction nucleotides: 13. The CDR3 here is CASSRTGTSNSEQYF. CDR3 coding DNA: TGTGCCAGCAGCCGAACCGGGACTAGTAACTCCGAGCAGTACTTC.

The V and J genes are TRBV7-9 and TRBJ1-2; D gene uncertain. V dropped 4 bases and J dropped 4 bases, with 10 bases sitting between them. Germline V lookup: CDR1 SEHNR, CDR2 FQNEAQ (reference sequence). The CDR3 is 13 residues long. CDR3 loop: CASSSSRGYGYTF. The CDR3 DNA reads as TGTGCCAGCAGCTCCTCTCGGGGCTATGGCTACACCTTC.

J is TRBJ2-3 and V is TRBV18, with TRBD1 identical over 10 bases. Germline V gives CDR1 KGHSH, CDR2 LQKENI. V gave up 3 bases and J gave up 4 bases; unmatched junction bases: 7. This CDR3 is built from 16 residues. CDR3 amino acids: CASSPFRDRGADTQYF. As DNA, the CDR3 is TGTGCCAGCTCACCCTTCCGGGACAGGGGTGCAGATACGCAGTATTTT.

CDR3 DNA sequence: TGTGCCAGCCGACGTACAGAGTTAAACACCGGGGAGCTGTTTTTT. Amino acid sequence: CASRRTELNTGELFF. This rearrangement joins TRBV6-5 to TRBJ2-2; no firm D call. The ends were cut back, 8 bases at V and 2 bases at J, with 15 bases in the middle. Germline V gene lookup returns CDR1 MNHEY and CDR2 SVGAGI. There are 15 residues in the CDR3.

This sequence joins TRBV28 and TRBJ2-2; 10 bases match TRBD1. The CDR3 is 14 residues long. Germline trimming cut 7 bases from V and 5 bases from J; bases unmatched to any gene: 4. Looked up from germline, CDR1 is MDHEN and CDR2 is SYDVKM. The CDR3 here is CASNPGQGTGELFF. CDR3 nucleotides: TGTGCCAGCAATCCGGGACAGGGGACCGGGGAGCTGTTTTTT.

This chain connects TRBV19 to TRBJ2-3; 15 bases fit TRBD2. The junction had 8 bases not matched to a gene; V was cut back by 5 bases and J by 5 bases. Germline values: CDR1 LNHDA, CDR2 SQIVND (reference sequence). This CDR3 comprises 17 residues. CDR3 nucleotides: TGTGCCAGTAGTCTATGGACTAGCGGGAGGGGAGGAGATACGCAGTATTTT. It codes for CASSLWTSGRGGDTQYF.